The rows below give T cell receptor beta chains drawn from one sample of a study of T cell changes during pregnancy in multiple sclerosis. Clones were sequenced by immunoSEQ multiplex PCR, and TCRdb holds only the in-frame ones, with some missing. Here the sample spans 50,000 to 65,000 clones, roughly 92% being singletons. The sequenced sample was CD8+ T cells from peripheral blood mononuclear cells, obtained in the second trimester of pregnancy. Source of these receptors: a female donor with multiple sclerosis, enrolled in a pregnancy study. CDR3s include the opening cysteine and the closing phenylalanine or tryptophan. The order of the fields is J gene, V gene, CDR3 protein.

>TRBJ1-4|TRBV7-9
CASSSTGGTEKLFF
>TRBJ1-5|TRBV10-2
CASSETGTGGDQPQHF
>TRBJ2-7|TRBV7-9
CASSFTSGRPPPYEQYF
>TRBJ1-6|TRBV7-2
CASSPTSTGRNSPLHF
>TRBJ2-5|TRBV4-2
CASSQGTTRGKETQYF
>TRBJ2-2|TRBV14
CASSQDPFDTGELFF
>TRBJ2-1|TRBV6-4
CASSHLAGGGNEQFF
>TRBJ2-2|TRBV19
CASSTGTGVAGELFF
>TRBJ1-1|TRBV4-2
CASSQDRVGGREGAFF
>TRBJ2-7|TRBV19
CASSMGQGELSYEQYF
>TRBJ2-7|TRBV29-1
CSVEARQGVTYEQYF
>TRBJ2-5|TRBV5-4
CASSLVPGTRETQYF
>TRBJ2-7|TRBV5-4
CASSGGTSGRGEQYF
>TRBJ2-7|TRBV28
CASSLQGALNEQYF
>TRBJ2-7|TRBV29-1
CSVEGHGNTYEQYF
>TRBJ1-1|TRBV28
CASSPDSFVLGNTEAFF
>TRBJ2-1|TRBV29-1
CSVDWGIIAGYNEQFF
>TRBJ2-3|TRBV5-1
CASMVAGGLITDTQYF
>TRBJ2-7|TRBV12-5
CASGLAGTGYEQYF
>TRBJ2-1|TRBV10-3
CAIRPGLAYEQFF
>TRBJ1-1|TRBV13
CASSLAQGLNTEAFF
>TRBJ1-5|TRBV28
CASSYQGTGQPQHF
>TRBJ2-2|TRBV27
CASSLLFGGSGELFF
>TRBJ2-7|TRBV5-4
CASSDSGGTYEQYF
>TRBJ2-7|TRBV9
CASSAGDRVYEQYF
>TRBJ2-1|TRBV9
CASSVDERLGIDNEQFF